The clone carrying this T cell receptor beta chain was picked up a small number of times. The data were taken from a study of T cells after yellow fever vaccination. Per the germline V gene, CDR1 is MNHEY and CDR2 is SMNVEV (reference sequence). This CDR3 has 14 amino acids. Trimming took 6 bases from V and 6 from J, leaving 18 bases between them. Using its own MiXCR run on the 5' RACE reads, TCRdb lists one record per CDR3 protein. Of 610,000 or so distinct CDR3 sequences listed, 9% to 15% are singletons. The TCR comes from a man aged 30-40 years who received the YFV17D yellow fever vaccine. V gene TRBV27 combines with J gene TRBJ2-7, with D possibly matching TRBD2 (5 bases). This specimen consisted of PBMCs, obtained on the day of the yellow fever booster vaccination. CDR3 DNA: TGTGCCAGCAGGCCCATGACAAGAGAGGGCGAGCAGTACTTC. Amino acids: CASRPMTREGEQYF.